This entry describes one T cell receptor (beta chain). Sequenced by immunoSEQ multiplex PCR; TCRdb stores in-frame clones only, minus some. The top ten hold approximately 31% of the sample, which has around 84,000 clones, 80% to 90% seen once. The record originates from a study of T cell responses to AZD1222 COVID-19 vaccine. In the study overall: Pooled together were second doses at about 4 or about 12 weeks.

This CDR3 comprises 12 residues. Germline CDR1 SGHNT, CDR2 YENEEA. The V and J ends lost 1 base and 6 bases respectively, with 7 bases between them. The sample in question was peripheral blood, obtained on day 0 of AZD1222 vaccination. The sequence was collected from an adult in good health. The J gene is TRBJ2-7, the V gene TRBV11-3; D perhaps matches TRBD2 (6 bases). The CDR3 loop reads CASSLVGGEQYF. CDR3 coding DNA: TGTGCCAGCAGCTTAGTCGGGGGCGAGCAGTACTTC.